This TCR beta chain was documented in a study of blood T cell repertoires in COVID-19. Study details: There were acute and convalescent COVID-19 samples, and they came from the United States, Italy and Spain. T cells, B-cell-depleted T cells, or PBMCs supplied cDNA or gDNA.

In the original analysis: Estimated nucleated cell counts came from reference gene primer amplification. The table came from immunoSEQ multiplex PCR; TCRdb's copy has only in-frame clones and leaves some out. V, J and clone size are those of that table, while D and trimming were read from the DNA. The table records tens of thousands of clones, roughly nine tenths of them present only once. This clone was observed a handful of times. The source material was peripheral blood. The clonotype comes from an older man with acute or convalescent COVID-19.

Here the CDR3 DNA reads TGTGCCAGCAGCTTCGGGACAACCGTGGGCACTGAAGCTTTCTTT. The encoded protein is CASSFGTTVGTEAFF. The chain has TRBV7-8 and TRBJ1-1, with a possible D match to TRBD1 (6 bases). Trimming took 3 bases from V and 4 from J, leaving 15 bases between them. Germline CDR1 reads SGHVS; CDR2 reads FQNEAQ. The CDR3 sequence is 15 residues long.